The 2 T cell receptor beta chains below were found in one sample sequenced in a study of technical replicates of blood from a handful of donors. Profiling relied on immunoSEQ multiplex PCR, and the TCRdb table lists in-frame clones only, not all of them. The sample holds 75,000 to 100,000 clones, around 96% seen once. What was sequenced was T cells isolated from PBMCs. The receptor source for this set is a human donor in good health.

V is TRBV30 and J is TRBJ1-5; no clear D gene. V was trimmed by 2 bases and J by 7 bases, leaving 12 bases between them. The germline gives CDR1 GTSNPN, CDR2 SVGIG (reference sequence). The CDR3 contains 13 residues. CDR3 amino acids: CAWSKGGGQPQHF. CDR3 DNA: TGTGCCTGGAGTAAGGGTGGAGGGCAGCCCCAGCATTTT.

The V gene is TRBV28, the J gene TRBJ1-3; unclear D gene. The CDR3 loop spans 16 amino acids. V was pared by 7 bases and J by 1 base, with 17 bases between. Germline CDR1 is MDHEN and CDR2 is SYDVKM. Here the CDR3 DNA reads TGTGCCAGCACTCATGTGGCCGGGAGTTCTGGAAACACCATATATTTT. It yields the protein CASTHVAGSSGNTIYF.